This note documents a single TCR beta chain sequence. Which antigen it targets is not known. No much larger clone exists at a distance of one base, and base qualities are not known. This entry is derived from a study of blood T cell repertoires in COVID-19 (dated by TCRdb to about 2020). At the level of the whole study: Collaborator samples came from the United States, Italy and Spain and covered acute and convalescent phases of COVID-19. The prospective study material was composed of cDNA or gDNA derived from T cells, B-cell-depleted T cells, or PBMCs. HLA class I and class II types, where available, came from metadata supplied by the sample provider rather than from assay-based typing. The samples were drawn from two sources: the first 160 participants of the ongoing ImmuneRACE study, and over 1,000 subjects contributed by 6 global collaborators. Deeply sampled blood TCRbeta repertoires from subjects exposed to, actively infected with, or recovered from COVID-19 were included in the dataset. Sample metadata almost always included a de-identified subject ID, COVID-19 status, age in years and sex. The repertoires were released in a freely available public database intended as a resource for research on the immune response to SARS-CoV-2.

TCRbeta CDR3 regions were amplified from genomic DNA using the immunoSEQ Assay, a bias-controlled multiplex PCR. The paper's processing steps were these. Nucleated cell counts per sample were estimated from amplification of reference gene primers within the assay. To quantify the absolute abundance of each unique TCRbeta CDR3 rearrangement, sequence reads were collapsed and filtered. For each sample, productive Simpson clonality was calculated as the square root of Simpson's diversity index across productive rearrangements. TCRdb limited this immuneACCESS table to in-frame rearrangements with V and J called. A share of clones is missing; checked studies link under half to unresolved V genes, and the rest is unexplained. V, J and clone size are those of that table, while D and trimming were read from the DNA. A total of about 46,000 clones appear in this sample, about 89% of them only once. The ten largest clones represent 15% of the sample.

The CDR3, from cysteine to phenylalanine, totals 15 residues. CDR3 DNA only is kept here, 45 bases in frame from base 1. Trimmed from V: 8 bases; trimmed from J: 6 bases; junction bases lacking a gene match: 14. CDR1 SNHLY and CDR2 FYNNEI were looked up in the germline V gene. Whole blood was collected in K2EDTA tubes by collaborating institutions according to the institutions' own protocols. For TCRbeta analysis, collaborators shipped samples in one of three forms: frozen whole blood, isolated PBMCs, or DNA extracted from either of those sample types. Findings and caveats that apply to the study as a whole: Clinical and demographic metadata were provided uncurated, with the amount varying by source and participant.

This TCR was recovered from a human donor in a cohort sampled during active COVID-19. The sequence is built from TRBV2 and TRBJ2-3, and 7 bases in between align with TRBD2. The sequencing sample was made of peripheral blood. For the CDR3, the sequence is CASSDRGRAPDTQYF. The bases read TGTGCCAGCTCCGATCGGGGGAGGGCCCCCGATACGCAGTATTTT.